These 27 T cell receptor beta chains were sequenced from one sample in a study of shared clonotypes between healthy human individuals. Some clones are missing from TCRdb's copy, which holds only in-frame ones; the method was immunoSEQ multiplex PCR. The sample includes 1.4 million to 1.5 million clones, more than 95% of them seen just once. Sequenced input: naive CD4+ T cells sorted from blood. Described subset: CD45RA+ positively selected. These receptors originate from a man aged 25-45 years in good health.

CDR3 amino acids: CASSLVSNEQYF. In nucleotides, the CDR3 is TGCGCCAGCAGCTTGGTTTCCAACGAGCAGTACTTC. The chain has TRBV5-1 and TRBJ2-7, with D uncertain. The length of the CDR3 is 12 residues. The V gene's germline CDR1 is SGHRS and CDR2 YFSETQ. V lost 0 bases and J lost 5, with 6 bases in between.

The CDR3 DNA sequence: TGTGCCACCAGCAGCGAAAACGAACGGGAGGGCCATCTCTACAATGAGCAGTTCTTC. It codes for CATSSENEREGHLYNEQFF. The chain employs TRBV15 and TRBJ2-1, with 8 bases that match TRBD2. The J segment lost 3 bases and the V segment lost 3 bases, leaving 16 bases of the junction unmatched. Germline V CDR1 and CDR2: LNHNV, YYDKDF (reference sequence). The length of the CDR3 is 19 residues.

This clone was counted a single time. In DNA, the CDR3 is TGTGCCAGCAGCCACAGACAGGGGGTCTCGAGGGGGGCCAACGTCCTGACTTTC. It is translated as CASSHRQGVSRGANVLTF. The rearrangement links TRBV14 to TRBJ2-6, with TRBD1 matching 9 bases. The ends lost 3 bases at V and 4 bases at J; junction bases unmatched: 10. CDR1 SGHDN and CDR2 FVKESK come from the germline V gene. The length of the CDR3 is 18 residues. Drawing the rest from reference TRBV14 and TRBJ2-6, the complete variable domain is EAGVTQFPSHSVIEKGQTVTLRCDPISGHDNLYWYRRVMGKEIKFLLHFVKESKQDESGMPNNRFLAERTGGTYSTLKVQPAELEDSGVYFCASSHRQGVSRGANVLTFGAGSRLTVL.

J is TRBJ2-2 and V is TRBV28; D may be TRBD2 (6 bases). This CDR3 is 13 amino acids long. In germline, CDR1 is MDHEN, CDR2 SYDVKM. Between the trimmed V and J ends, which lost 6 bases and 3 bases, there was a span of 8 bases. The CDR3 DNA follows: TGTGCCAGCAGGGACTATTACACCGGGGAGCTGTTTTTT. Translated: CASRDYYTGELFF.

In DNA form, the CDR3 reads TGTGCCAGCAGTCGGTCAGTGGTCGAGAACACCATATATTTT. It is translated as CASSRSVVENTIYF. The rearrangement joins TRBV6-5 to TRBJ1-3; D ambiguous. Germline V CDR1 and CDR2: MNHEY, SVGAGI. The CDR3 has 14 residues. The V and J ends lost 5 bases and 7 bases respectively, with 15 bases between them.

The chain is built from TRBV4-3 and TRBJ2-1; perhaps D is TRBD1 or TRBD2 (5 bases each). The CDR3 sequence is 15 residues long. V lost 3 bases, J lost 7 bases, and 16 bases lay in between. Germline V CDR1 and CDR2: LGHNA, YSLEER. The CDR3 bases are TGCGCCAGCAGCCAGGCCACTAGGGGCGGGAATGAGCAGTTCTTC. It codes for CASSQATRGGNEQFF.

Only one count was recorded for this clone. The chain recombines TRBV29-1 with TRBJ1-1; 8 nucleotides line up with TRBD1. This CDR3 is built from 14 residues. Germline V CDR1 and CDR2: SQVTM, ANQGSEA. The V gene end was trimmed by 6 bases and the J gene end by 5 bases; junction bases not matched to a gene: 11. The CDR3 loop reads CSVGEQGVKTEAFF. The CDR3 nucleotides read TGCAGCGTAGGGGAACAGGGGGTTAAAACTGAAGCTTTCTTT.

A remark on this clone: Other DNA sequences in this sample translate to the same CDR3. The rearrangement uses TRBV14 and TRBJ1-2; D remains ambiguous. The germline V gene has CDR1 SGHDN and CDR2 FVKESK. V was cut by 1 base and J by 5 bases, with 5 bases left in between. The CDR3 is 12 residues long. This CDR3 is CASSQVPYGYTF. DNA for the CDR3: TGTGCCAGCAGCCAAGTGCCGTATGGCTACACCTTC.

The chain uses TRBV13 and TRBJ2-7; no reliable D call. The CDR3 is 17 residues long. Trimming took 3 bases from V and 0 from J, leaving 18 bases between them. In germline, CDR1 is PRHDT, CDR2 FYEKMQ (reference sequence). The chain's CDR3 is CASSFHPALKSSYEQYF. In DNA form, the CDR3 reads TGTGCCAGCAGCTTCCATCCTGCACTGAAAAGCTCCTACGAGCAGTACTTC.

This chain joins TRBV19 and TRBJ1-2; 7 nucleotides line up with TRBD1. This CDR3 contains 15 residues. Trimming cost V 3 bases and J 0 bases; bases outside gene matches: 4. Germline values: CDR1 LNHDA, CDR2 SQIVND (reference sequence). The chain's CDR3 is CASSIRTGSNYGYTF. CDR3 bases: TGTGCCAGTAGTATCCGGACAGGCTCTAACTATGGCTACACCTTC.

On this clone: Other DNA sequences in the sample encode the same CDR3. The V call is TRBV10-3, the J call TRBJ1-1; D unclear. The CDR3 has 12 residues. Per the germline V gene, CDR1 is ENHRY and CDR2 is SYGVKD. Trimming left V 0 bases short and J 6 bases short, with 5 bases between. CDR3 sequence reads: CAISESLAEAFF. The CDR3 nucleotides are TGTGCCATCAGTGAGTCTTTGGCTGAAGCTTTCTTT.

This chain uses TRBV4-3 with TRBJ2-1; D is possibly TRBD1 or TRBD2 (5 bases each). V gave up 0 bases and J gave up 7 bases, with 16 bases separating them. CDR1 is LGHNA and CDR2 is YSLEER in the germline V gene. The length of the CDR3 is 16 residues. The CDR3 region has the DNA TGCGCCAGCAGCCAAGATGGGGCGGGCCCAAATAATGAGCAGTTCTTC. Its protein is CASSQDGAGPNNEQFF.

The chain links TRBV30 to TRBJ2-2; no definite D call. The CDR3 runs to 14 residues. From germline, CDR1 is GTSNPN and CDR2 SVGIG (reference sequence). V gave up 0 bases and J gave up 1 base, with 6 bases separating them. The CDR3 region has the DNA TGTGCCTGGAGTGTAGTGGTGAACACCGGGGAGCTGTTTTTT. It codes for CAWSVVVNTGELFF.

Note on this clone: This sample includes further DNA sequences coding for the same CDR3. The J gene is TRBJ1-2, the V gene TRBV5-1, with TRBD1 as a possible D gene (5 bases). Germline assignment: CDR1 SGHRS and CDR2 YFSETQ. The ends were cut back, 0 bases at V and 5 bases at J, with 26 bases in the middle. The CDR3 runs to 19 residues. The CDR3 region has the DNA TGCGCCAGCAGCTTGGCCTCAAGGGGACGGACTAAATGGGGATATGGCTACACCTTC. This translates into CASSLASRGRTKWGYGYTF.

CDR3 nucleotide sequence: TGTGCCAGCAGTTTAAACGGCGGCCCAATCTATGTTGGGTTAGGCTACACCTTC. As protein: CASSLNGGPIYVGLGYTF. The chain uses TRBV28 and TRBJ1-2; no reliable D call. The V gene's germline CDR1 is MDHEN and CDR2 SYDVKM. The CDR3 is 18 amino acids. Trimming cost V 2 bases and J 8 bases, with 27 bases left between them.

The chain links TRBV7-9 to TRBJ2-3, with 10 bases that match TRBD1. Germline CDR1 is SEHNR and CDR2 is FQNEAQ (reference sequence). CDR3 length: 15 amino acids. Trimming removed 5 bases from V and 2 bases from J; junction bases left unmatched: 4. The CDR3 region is CASSRTGGATDTQYF. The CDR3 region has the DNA TGTGCCAGCAGCAGGACAGGGGGGGCCACAGATACGCAGTATTTT. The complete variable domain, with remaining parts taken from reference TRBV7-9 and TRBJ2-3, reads DTGVSQNPRHKITKRGQNVTFRCDPISEHNRLYWYRQTLGQGPEFLTYFQNEAQLEKSRLLSDRFSAERPKGSFSTLEIQRTEQGDSAMYLCASSRTGGATDTQYFGPGTRLTVL.

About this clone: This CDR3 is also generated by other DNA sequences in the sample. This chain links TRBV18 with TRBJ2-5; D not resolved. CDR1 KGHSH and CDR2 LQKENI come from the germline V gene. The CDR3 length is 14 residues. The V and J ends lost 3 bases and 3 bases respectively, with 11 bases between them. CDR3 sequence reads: CASSPPSGEETQYF. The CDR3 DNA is TGTGCCAGCTCACCGCCTTCAGGCGAAGAGACCCAGTACTTC.

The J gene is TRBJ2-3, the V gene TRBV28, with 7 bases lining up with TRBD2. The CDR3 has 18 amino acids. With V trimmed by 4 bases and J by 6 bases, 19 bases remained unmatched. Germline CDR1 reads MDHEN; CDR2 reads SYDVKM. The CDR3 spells CASSSPSNRGSRLDTQYF. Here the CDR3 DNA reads TGTGCCAGCAGTTCCCCCTCAAACCGCGGGAGCAGGCTCGATACGCAGTATTTT.

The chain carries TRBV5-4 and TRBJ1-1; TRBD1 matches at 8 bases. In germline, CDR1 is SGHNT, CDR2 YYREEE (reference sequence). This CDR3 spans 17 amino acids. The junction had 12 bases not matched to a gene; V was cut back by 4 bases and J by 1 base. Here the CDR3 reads CASSLPQGAGQNTEAFF. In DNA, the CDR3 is TGTGCCAGCAGCCTCCCCCAGGGGGCAGGGCAGAACACTGAAGCTTTCTTT.

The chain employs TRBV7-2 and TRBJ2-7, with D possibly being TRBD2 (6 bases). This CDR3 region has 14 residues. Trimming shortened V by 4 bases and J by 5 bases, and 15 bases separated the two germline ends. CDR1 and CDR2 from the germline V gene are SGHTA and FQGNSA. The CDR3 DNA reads TGTGCCAGCAGCTCCCGGGGCGGGGTCAACGAGCAGTACTTC. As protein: CASSSRGGVNEQYF.

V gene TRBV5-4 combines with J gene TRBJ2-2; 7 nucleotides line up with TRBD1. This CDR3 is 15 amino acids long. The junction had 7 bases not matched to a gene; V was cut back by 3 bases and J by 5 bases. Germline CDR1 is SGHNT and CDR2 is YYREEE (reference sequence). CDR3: CASSYGTARTGELFF. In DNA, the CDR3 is TGTGCCAGCAGCTACGGGACAGCCAGAACCGGGGAGCTGTTTTTT.

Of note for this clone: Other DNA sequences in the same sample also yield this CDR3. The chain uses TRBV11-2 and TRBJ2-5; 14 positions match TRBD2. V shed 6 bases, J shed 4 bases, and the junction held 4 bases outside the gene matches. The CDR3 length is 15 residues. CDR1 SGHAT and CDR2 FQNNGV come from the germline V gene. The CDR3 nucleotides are TGTGCCAGCAGTTTCGGACTAGCGGGAGGAGAGACCCAGTACTTC. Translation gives CASSFGLAGGETQYF.

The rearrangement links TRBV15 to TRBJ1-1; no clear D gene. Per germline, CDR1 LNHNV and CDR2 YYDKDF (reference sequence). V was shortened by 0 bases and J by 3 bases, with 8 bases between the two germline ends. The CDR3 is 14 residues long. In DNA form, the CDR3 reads TGTGCCACCAGCAGAGATCGTGTGGACACTGAAGCTTTCTTT. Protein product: CATSRDRVDTEAFF.

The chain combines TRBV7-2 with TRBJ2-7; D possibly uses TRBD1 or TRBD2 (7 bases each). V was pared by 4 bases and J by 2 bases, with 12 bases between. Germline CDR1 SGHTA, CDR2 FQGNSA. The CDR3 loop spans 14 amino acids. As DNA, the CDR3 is TGTGCCAGCAGCTCTCCAGGGGGGGCCTACGAGCAGTACTTC. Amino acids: CASSSPGGAYEQYF.

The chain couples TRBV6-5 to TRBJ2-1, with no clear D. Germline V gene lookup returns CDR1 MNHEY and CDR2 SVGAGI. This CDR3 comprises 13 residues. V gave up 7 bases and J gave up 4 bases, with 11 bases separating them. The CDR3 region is CASTSPGYNEQFF. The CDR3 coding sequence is TGTGCCAGCACGTCTCCTGGGTACAATGAGCAGTTCTTC.

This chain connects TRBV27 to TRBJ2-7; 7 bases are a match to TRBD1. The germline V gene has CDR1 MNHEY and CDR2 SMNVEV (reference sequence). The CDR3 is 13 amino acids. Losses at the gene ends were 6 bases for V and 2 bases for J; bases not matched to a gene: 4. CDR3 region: CASSRGQAYEQYF. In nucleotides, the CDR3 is TGTGCCAGCAGCCGTGGACAGGCCTACGAGCAGTACTTC.

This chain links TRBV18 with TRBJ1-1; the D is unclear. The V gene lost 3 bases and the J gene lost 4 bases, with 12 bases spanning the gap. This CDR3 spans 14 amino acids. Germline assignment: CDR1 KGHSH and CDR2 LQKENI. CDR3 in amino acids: CASSPTVGSTEAFF. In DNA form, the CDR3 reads TGTGCCAGCTCACCGACCGTAGGAAGCACTGAAGCTTTCTTT. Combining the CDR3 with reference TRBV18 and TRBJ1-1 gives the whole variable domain NAGVMQNPRHLVRRRGQEARLRCSPMKGHSHVYWYRQLPEEGLKFMVYLQKENIIDESGMPKERFSAEFPKEGPSILRIQQVVRGDSAAYFCASSPTVGSTEAFFGQGTRLTVV.